The clone carrying this TCR beta chain was seen more than once but under ten times. Its antigen is undetermined. Only in-frame clones appear in the TCRdb table, and some are missing; sequencing was by immunoSEQ multiplex PCR. The table shows fewer than 45,000 clones, with under 80% occurring only once. The data stem from a study of cytotoxic CD8 clonotypes in ibrutinib-treated CLL. On the study more broadly: The sample average was 255,043 productive templates and tens of thousands of productive rearrangements. Findings and caveats of the study: Baseline-level clonality went beyond age-matched healthy donors and moved in step with circulating CD8+ T-cell counts.

Deletions cut 5 bases from V and 8 bases from J, with 6 bases between. The CDR3 is made up of 10 amino acids. CDR1 and CDR2 from the germline V gene are MNHNS and SASEGT. Sequencing used PBMCs, obtained at disease progression, from a patient treated with ibrutinib. The clonotype comes from a human donor with chronic lymphocytic leukemia. J is TRBJ1-2 and V is TRBV6-1; D is uncertain. The CDR3 protein is CASSLGGYTF. The CDR3, as DNA: TGTGCCAGCAGTCTTGGGGGCTACACCTTC.